The 17 T cell receptor beta chains below come from one sample, sequenced in a study of radiotherapy plus CTLA-4 blockade in lung cancer. Assay used: immunoSEQ multiplex PCR; TCRdb lists only in-frame clones, some missing. The sample lists some 66,000 clones, about 80% occurring once. The source was peripheral blood, collected from a patient treated with radiotherapy plus ipilimumab. The source is a human donor with non-small cell lung cancer who had a partial response to radiotherapy plus ipilimumab.

This clone was counted once. This rearrangement joins TRBV7-2 to TRBJ1-1; D not certain. The CDR3 contains 15 residues. CDR1 SGHTA and CDR2 FQGNSA come from the germline V gene. Trimming took off 8 bases at V and 0 bases at J, with 16 bases between the two ends. The CDR3 here is CASRKPGSMNTEAFF. The DNA of the CDR3 is TGTGCCAGCCGAAAGCCAGGTTCAATGAACACTGAAGCTTTCTTT.

This clone was detected only a few times. The gene calls are TRBV2 and TRBJ1-2; 7 bases are a match to TRBD1. V was pared by 5 bases and J by 12 bases, with 12 bases of the junction left unmatched. CDR1 and CDR2 (germline): SNHLY, FYNNEI. CDR3 length equals 13 residues. The CDR3 loop reads CASSWRQGDEHTF. The CDR3, as DNA: TGTGCCAGCAGTTGGAGACAGGGAGATGAGCACACCTTC.

This chain uses TRBV5-1 with TRBJ2-3; TRBD2 matches at 14 bases. Germline CDR1 and CDR2: SGHRS and YFSETQ. The ends lost 4 bases at V and 2 bases at J; junction bases unmatched: 3. This CDR3 is 16 amino acids long. CDR3 loop: CASSKGLAGATDTQYF. CDR3 nucleotide sequence: TGCGCCAGCAGCAAGGGACTAGCGGGAGCCACAGATACGCAGTATTTT.

This rearrangement joins TRBV5-1 to TRBJ1-6, with 10 bases that match TRBD1. V gave up 7 bases and J gave up 5 bases; unmatched junction bases: 15. The CDR3 contains 18 residues. Germline values: CDR1 SGHRS, CDR2 YFSETQ. CDR3 residues: CASWGGQGRVSNNSPLHF. As DNA, the CDR3 is TGCGCCAGCTGGGGGGGACAGGGGAGAGTATCAAATAATTCACCCCTCCACTTT.

The V gene is TRBV7-9, the J gene TRBJ2-7, with a tentative D call TRBD1 (6 bases). CDR3 length equals 13 residues. CDR1 is SEHNR, CDR2 FQNEAQ, per germline (reference sequence). Trimming took off 6 bases at V and 5 bases at J, with 14 bases between the two ends. The CDR3 bases are TGTGCCAGCAGGTTCGAACAGGGTCACGAGCAGTACTTC. It translates to CASRFEQGHEQYF.

This clone has only one observation. The chain employs TRBV2 and TRBJ2-7, with D perhaps TRBD1 (5 bases). The CDR3 is 12 residues long. Germline CDR1 SNHLY, CDR2 FYNNEI. In DNA form, the CDR3 reads TGTGCTGCTGGGGCCTTCTCCTACGAGCAGTACTTC. It yields the protein CAAGAFSYEQYF.

The chain recombines TRBV9 with TRBJ2-1, with 8 bases identical to TRBD1. This CDR3 comprises 13 residues. V trimming: 5 bases; J trimming: 6 bases; junction bases outside the gene matches: 4. Germline V CDR1 and CDR2: SGDLS, YYNGEE. The DNA for the CDR3 is TGTGCCAGCAGAGGACAGGGCCTCAATGAGCAGTTCTTC. It encodes CASRGQGLNEQFF.

The chain couples TRBV10-1 to TRBJ2-7, with 8 nucleotides matching TRBD1. Germline V gene lookup returns CDR1 WNHNN and CDR2 SYGVQD (reference sequence). CDR3 length: 13 amino acids. The trim removed 6 bases at V and 4 bases at J, leaving 5 bases unmatched. CDR3 DNA sequence: TGCGCCAGCAGCCGGGACAGGCAATACGAGCAGTACTTC. Its translation is CASSRDRQYEQYF.

This clone turned up a few times. The chain joins TRBV6-5 to TRBJ1-5, with D unclear. The germline gives CDR1 MNHEY, CDR2 SVGAGI. Trimming removed 4 bases from V and 9 bases from J, with 13 bases in between. This CDR3 has 13 amino acids. CDR3 loop: CASSSPLNGPQHF. Here the CDR3 DNA reads TGTGCCAGCAGTTCTCCCCTTAACGGGCCCCAGCATTTT.

The V gene is TRBV5-1, the J gene TRBJ1-1, with TRBD1 as a possible D gene (6 bases). The germline gives CDR1 SGHRS, CDR2 YFSETQ. V lost 0 bases, J lost 3 bases, and 12 bases lay in between. The CDR3 extends over 15 amino acids. CDR3 sequence reads: CASSLDAGAYTEAFF. As DNA, the CDR3 is TGCGCCAGCAGCTTGGACGCAGGGGCCTACACTGAAGCTTTCTTT.

This chain connects TRBV7-9 to TRBJ1-4; TRBD1 might be the D (5 bases). The germline V gene encodes CDR1 SEHNR and CDR2 FQNEAQ (reference sequence). This CDR3 region has 15 residues. V lost 1 base and J 8 bases, leaving 14 bases between the germline ends. The CDR3 sequence is CASSLVGTQGEKLFF. The CDR3 coding sequence is TGTGCCAGCAGCTTAGTCGGAACCCAGGGAGAAAAACTGTTTTTT.

The chain carries TRBV28 and TRBJ1-1; D ambiguous. Germline CDR1 MDHEN, CDR2 SYDVKM. CDR3 length equals 15 residues. Trimming pared 2 bases from V and 3 bases from J, leaving 13 bases between. The CDR3 reads CASSLTGPGDTEAFF. CDR3 bases: TGTGCCAGCAGTTTAACGGGTCCCGGGGACACTGAAGCTTTCTTT.

The chain employs TRBV5-4 and TRBJ2-1; a weak D match, TRBD1 (6 bases). Germline CDR1 is SGHNT and CDR2 is YYREEE (reference sequence). V was pared by 0 bases and J by 2 bases, with 9 bases between. The CDR3 is made up of 15 amino acids. Here the CDR3 DNA reads TGTGCCAGCAGCTTGGTGAGGGGGACCTACAATGAGCAGTTCTTC. Translating it yields CASSLVRGTYNEQFF.

Within the sample, this clone is medium-sized (0.01 to 0.1%). V gene TRBV7-6 combines with J gene TRBJ2-7; the D gene is possibly TRBD1 (7 bases). Germline V gene lookup returns CDR1 SGHVS and CDR2 FNYEAQ. Trimming pared 2 bases from V and 1 base from J, leaving 18 bases between. The CDR3 is made up of 17 amino acids. The DNA for the CDR3 is TGTGCCAGCAGCTTAATCGGGGGCAGGGGGTTTTCCTACGAGCAGTACTTC. It yields the protein CASSLIGGRGFSYEQYF.

This sequence joins TRBV5-8 and TRBJ2-5, with 8 bases that match TRBD1. Germline-derived CDR1 and CDR2 are SGHTS and YDEGEE. The CDR3 spans 16 residues. The J segment lost 7 bases and the V segment lost 2 bases, leaving 13 bases of the junction unmatched. The CDR3 is CASSFTRTGTLGTQYF. The CDR3 DNA sequence: TGTGCCAGCAGCTTCACCCGGACAGGGACCCTGGGGACCCAGTACTTC.

The V and J genes are TRBV2 and TRBJ2-5; no reliable D call. The DNA matches TRBJ2-7 better at its end, which makes the J call doubtful. The CDR3 has 11 amino acids. In germline, CDR1 is SNHLY, CDR2 FYNNEI. The chain's CDR3 is CASSPLREQYF. Written as DNA, the CDR3 is TGTGCCAGCAGTCCTCTGCGCGAGCAGTACTTC.

V is TRBV19 and J is TRBJ2-3; 9 bases fit TRBD1. CDR1 LNHDA and CDR2 SQIVND come from the germline V gene (reference sequence). V shed 5 bases, J shed 5 bases, and the junction held 20 bases outside the gene matches. The CDR3 loop spans 19 amino acids. The CDR3 region has the DNA TGTGCCAGTAGTGACGAGCCCCCCTTAAACAGGGGGCTTAAAGATACGCAGTATTTT. Residues: CASSDEPPLNRGLKDTQYF.